Given below is one T cell receptor (beta chain) in context. The antigen is undetermined. These data come from a study of shared clonotypes between healthy human individuals. Overall study results and limits: Four donors shared 4.5% to 6.5% of their naive CD4 clonotypes. Sampling included only blood; tissue repertoires likely differ.

The V segment lost 4 bases and the J segment 10 bases; nucleotides outside the gene matches: 11. The germline V gene has CDR1 SGHRS and CDR2 YFSETQ. The CDR3 sequence is 14 residues long. All of the donors resided in Nashville, Tennessee, and each was a Caucasian adult. Sequencing was performed with immunoSEQ multiplex PCR; in TCRdb, only in-frame clones are kept and a portion is missing. This table holds about 2.4 million clones, over 85% found once. V gene TRBV5-1 combines with J gene TRBJ1-2; TRBD1 matches at 9 bases. The TCR was taken from a man younger than 35 in good health. The sample was naive CD4+ T cells sorted from blood. Subset noted: CD45RA+ positively selected. The CDR3 DNA reads as TGCGCCAGCAGCCAAATGGGACAGGGAGAGGTCTACACCTTC. This encodes CASSQMGQGEVYTF.